The 9 T cell receptor beta chains below come from one sample, sequenced in a study of blood T cell repertoires in COVID-19. Generated by immunoSEQ multiplex PCR, the TCRdb table keeps only in-frame clones and is missing some. The data contain 150,000 or so clones, 75% to 85% of them singletons. Sequenced input: PBMCs or T cells enriched from blood (not recorded which). These receptors came from a man aged 50 or older who had recovered from COVID-19.

This chain joins TRBV6-5 and TRBJ2-2, with D maybe TRBD1 (6 bases). Trimming stripped 5 bases from V and 4 bases from J, with 11 bases between. The CDR3 consists of 14 residues. Germline V gene lookup returns CDR1 MNHEY and CDR2 SVGAGI. CDR3 in amino acids: CASSRPTGTGELFF. The CDR3 DNA sequence: TGTGCCAGCAGTCGCCCGACAGGCACCGGGGAGCTGTTTTTT.

This chain connects TRBV5-1 to TRBJ2-3; 13 nucleotides line up with TRBD2. Unmatched junction bases numbered 17, after V lost 4 bases and J lost 3 bases. Germline CDR1 reads SGHRS; CDR2 reads YFSETQ. The CDR3 extends over 20 amino acids. The CDR3 nucleotides are TGCGCCAGCAGCCCGAGGACTAGCGGGGGCGCCTATATCTCGACAGATACGCAGTATTTT. It codes for CASSPRTSGGAYISTDTQYF.

This clone was seen a few times. The rearrangement links TRBV11-2 to TRBJ1-1; D not certain. In germline, CDR1 is SGHAT, CDR2 FQNNGV. This CDR3 comprises 16 residues. V dropped 6 bases and J dropped 1 base, with 18 bases sitting between them. CDR3 coding DNA: TGTGCCAGCAGGTTCGGGTCCGGGGTTGCGAACACTGAAGCTTTCTTT. Its protein product is CASRFGSGVANTEAFF.

The gene calls are TRBV11-3 and TRBJ2-3; TRBD2 aligns across 9 bases. CDR1 is SGHNT and CDR2 is YENEEA in the germline V gene. CDR3 length equals 16 residues. After removal of 1 base from V and 3 bases from J, the junction contained 5 bases not matched to a gene. Written as DNA, the CDR3 is TGTGCCAGCAGCTTAGGAACTAGCGGGCTTACAGATACGCAGTATTTT. The encoded protein is CASSLGTSGLTDTQYF. Full variable domain (missing parts from reference TRBV11-3 and TRBJ2-3): EAGVVQSPRYKIIEKKQPVAFWCNPISGHNTLYWYLQNLGQGPELLIRYENEEAVDDSQLPKDRFSAERLKGVDSTLKIQPAELGDSAVYLCASSLGTSGLTDTQYFGPGTRLTVL.

This clone was counted a single time. V gene TRBV29-1 combines with J gene TRBJ2-5; D may be TRBD1 (6 bases). The CDR3 spans 15 residues. Trimming took off 7 bases at V and 2 bases at J, with 20 bases between the two ends. Germline V gene sequence: CDR1 SQVTM, CDR2 ANQGSEA. The CDR3 is CSAVWNRVGQETQYF. The CDR3, as DNA: TGCAGCGCTGTTTGGAACAGGGTAGGGCAAGAGACCCAGTACTTC.

This CDR3 reads CASSYGGVAEAFF. For the CDR3, the DNA is TGTGCCAGCAGCTATGGGGGGGTGGCTGAAGCTTTCTTT. The rearrangement uses TRBV7-8 and TRBJ1-1; tentatively, D is TRBD1 (5 bases). The CDR3 runs 13 residues. The germline CDR1 and CDR2 sequences are SGHVS and FQNEAQ. V lost 4 bases, J lost 6 bases, and 12 bases lay in between.

The chain couples TRBV25-1 to TRBJ2-7, with 8 nucleotides matching TRBD1. The germline V gene has CDR1 MGHDK and CDR2 SYGVNS. After removal of 6 bases from V and 5 bases from J, the junction contained 6 bases not matched to a gene. CDR3 length equals 13 residues. The CDR3 region has the DNA TGTGCCAGCAGCTACAGGGGGGAGAACGAGCAGTACTTC. It specifies CASSYRGENEQYF.

The chain carries TRBV11-2 and TRBJ2-3; 7 nucleotides align to TRBD1. Trimming at V came to 6 bases and at J to 7 bases, leaving 4 bases not matched to a gene. Germline values: CDR1 SGHAT, CDR2 FQNNGV. The CDR3 length is 12 residues. The CDR3 reads CASRQGIHTQYF. In DNA, the CDR3 is TGTGCCAGCAGACAGGGGATACATACGCAGTATTTT.

The V gene is TRBV9, the J gene TRBJ2-5; possibly TRBD1 for D (6 bases). V was pared by 4 bases and J by 3 bases, with 10 bases between. The CDR3 extends over 13 amino acids. Germline V gives CDR1 SGDLS, CDR2 YYNGEE. CDR3 in DNA: TGTGCCAGCAGCTCCCGGACAGAAGAGACCCAGTACTTC. Its protein product is CASSSRTEETQYF.